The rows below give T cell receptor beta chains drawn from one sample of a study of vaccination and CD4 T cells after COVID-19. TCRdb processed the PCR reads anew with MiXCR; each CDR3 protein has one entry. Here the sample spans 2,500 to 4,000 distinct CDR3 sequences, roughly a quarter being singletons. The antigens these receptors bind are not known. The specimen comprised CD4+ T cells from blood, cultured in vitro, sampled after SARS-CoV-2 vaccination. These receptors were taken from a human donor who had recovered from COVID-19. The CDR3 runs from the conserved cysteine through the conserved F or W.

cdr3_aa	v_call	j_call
CASSPGDRGLVPLHF	TRBV28	TRBJ1-6
CATSHSRGWQPQHF	TRBV15	TRBJ1-5
CASSLERDEQYF	TRBV7-9	TRBJ2-7
CASSTSGAYTGELFF	TRBV27	TRBJ2-2
CASSEGRGLYGYTF	TRBV6-1	TRBJ1-2
CASSRESDRDYGYTF	TRBV4-2	TRBJ1-2
CSAYQTSGGRTDTQYF	TRBV20-1	TRBJ2-3
CSARDRTSGGSSSYNEQFF	TRBV20-1	TRBJ2-1
CASSRGTSGSYGYTF	TRBV6-1	TRBJ1-2
CASSDSYYEQYF	TRBV19	TRBJ2-7
CASQRGYEAFF	TRBV10-3	TRBJ1-1
CSAGPDRGRTGYTF	TRBV20-1	TRBJ1-2
CASSSRQGATYGYTF	TRBV7-2	TRBJ1-2
CSAPRGDTGELFF	TRBV20-1	TRBJ2-2
CATGNRAPMNTEAFF	TRBV15	TRBJ1-1
CAISESIGGLGGYTF	TRBV10-3	TRBJ1-2
CASSHDRGAGYTF	TRBV4-1	TRBJ1-2
CATVGGSWVGYTF	TRBV6-1	TRBJ1-2
CASSSQGLNSEAFF	TRBV6-5	TRBJ1-1
CASSSRQGGLGSPLHF	TRBV9	TRBJ1-6
CASSPRQGAVDGYTF	TRBV10-2	TRBJ1-2
CASSAGQFLTGELFF	TRBV7-2	TRBJ2-2
CSAREQIGAEAFF	TRBV20-1	TRBJ1-1
CASSDDRHHQPQHF	TRBV10-1	TRBJ1-5
CASSLLRDQPQHF	TRBV7-2	TRBJ1-5
CASSFHGAQETQYF	TRBV28	TRBJ2-5
CASSLGWYAGGPGSYNEQFF	TRBV7-8	TRBJ2-1
CASRFPRPLPYEQYF	TRBV5-6	TRBJ2-7
CASREGQGRNEQFF	TRBV19	TRBJ2-1
CASSLGNPASQPQHF	TRBV27	TRBJ1-5
CASSFWTSSTDTQYF	TRBV7-9	TRBJ2-3
CASSPRTGSPYGYTF	TRBV16	TRBJ1-2
CASSERGQFGYTF	TRBV6-1	TRBJ1-2
CSASPVLDPYEQYF	TRBV20-1	TRBJ2-7
CASSYHRTGEAYGYTF	TRBV7-3	TRBJ1-2
CASRPRGVGDTQYF	TRBV28	TRBJ2-3
CSARDPPDQGGTSYEQYF	TRBV20-1	TRBJ2-7
CASSQEGHWYF	TRBV4-3	TRBJ2-7
CATKAADTQYF	TRBV10-3	TRBJ2-3
CASSQATRAFF	TRBV4-1	TRBJ1-1
CASSFPGANVLTF	TRBV27	TRBJ2-6
CSVVGTGSRTEAFF	TRBV29-1	TRBJ1-1
CASSIREYGYTF	TRBV6-2/TRBV6-3	TRBJ1-2
CASSAQGVSYGYTF	TRBV2	TRBJ1-2
CASSSRGRPHQPQHF	TRBV19	TRBJ1-5